The 16 T cell receptor beta chains reported below all come from one sample, sequenced in a study of CD8 T cells in Susac syndrome. The RNA input was about 0.45 to 1 ug, and it was reverse transcribed with random hexamers. TCRdb processed the immunoSEQ multiplex PCR reads anew with MiXCR; each CDR3 protein has one entry. In the table there are about 60,000 distinct CDR3 sequences, approximately 96% of which are singletons. Sequenced: CD8+ T cells from PBMCs. The source is a human donor with multiple sclerosis.

This clonotype has more than one count but fewer than ten. The chain carries TRBV3-1 and TRBJ2-5; no reliable D call. Between the trimmed V and J ends, which lost 4 bases and 3 bases, there was a span of 6 bases. The CDR3 is made up of 12 amino acids. Per the germline V gene, CDR1 is LGHDT and CDR2 is YNNKEL (reference sequence). CDR3 nucleotides: TGTGCCAGCAGCCCCGGCGAAGAGACCCAGTACTTC. This encodes CASSPGEETQYF.

This chain links TRBV19 with TRBJ1-2, with 8 bases lining up with TRBD1. Germline values: CDR1 LNHDA, CDR2 SQIVND (reference sequence). With V trimmed by 4 bases and J by 3 bases, 4 bases remained unmatched. This CDR3 has 14 residues. For the CDR3, the DNA is TGTGCCAGTAGTACGTTGACAGGGGACTATGGCTACACCTTC. Translation gives CASSTLTGDYGYTF.

The chain is built from TRBV7-9 and TRBJ2-7, with a weak D call TRBD1 (5 bases). The CDR3 is made up of 15 amino acids. Germline-derived CDR1 and CDR2 are SEHNR and FQNEAQ (reference sequence). Between the trimmed V and J ends, which lost 1 base and 4 bases, there was a span of 14 bases. The CDR3 protein is CASSLDRQHPYEQYF. DNA for the CDR3: TGTGCCAGCAGCTTAGACAGGCAGCACCCATACGAGCAGTACTTC.

The rearrangement joins TRBV7-9 to TRBJ1-1, with D possibly TRBD1 on 5 matching bases. Trimming cost V 2 bases and J 10 bases, with 8 bases left between them. Per germline, CDR1 SEHNR and CDR2 FQNEAQ (reference sequence). This CDR3 is 11 amino acids long. Written as DNA, the CDR3 is TGTGCCAGCAGCTTATCCGGGGGAGCTTTCTTT. Residues: CASSLSGGAFF.

This chain connects TRBV7-8 to TRBJ2-1; 10 nucleotides line up with TRBD2. Germline V CDR1 and CDR2: SGHVS, FQNEAQ. V lost 1 base, J lost 6 bases, and 0 bases stayed unmatched. The CDR3 contains 14 residues. In DNA form, the CDR3 reads TGTGCCAGCAGCTTAGGGACTAGCGGCAATGAGCAGTTCTTC. This gives the protein CASSLGTSGNEQFF.

The V call is TRBV29-1, the J call TRBJ2-7; TRBD2 matches 9 bases. The length of the CDR3 is 13 residues. J gave up 3 bases and V 3 bases, and 3 bases lay outside the gene matches. Germline CDR1 is SQVTM and CDR2 is ANQGSEA. CDR3 in amino acids: CSVEASGNYEQYF. In DNA, the CDR3 is TGCAGCGTTGAGGCTAGCGGGAACTACGAGCAGTACTTC.

The rearrangement joins TRBV3-1 to TRBJ2-5; D ambiguous. The CDR3 loop spans 13 amino acids. Germline CDR1 LGHDT, CDR2 YNNKEL (reference sequence). The V and J ends lost 0 bases and 1 base respectively, with 3 bases between them. DNA of the CDR3: TGTGCCAGCAGCCAAGACCTCCAAGAGACCCAGTACTTC. The encoded protein is CASSQDLQETQYF.

V and J are TRBV29-1 and TRBJ2-7; 8 bases fit TRBD1. The CDR3 consists of 13 residues. Germline V CDR1 and CDR2: SQVTM, ANQGSEA. V was pared by 5 bases and J by 0 bases, with 3 bases of the junction left unmatched. The CDR3: CSVTGTGSYEQYF. For the CDR3, the DNA is TGCAGCGTTACCGGGACAGGCTCCTACGAGCAGTACTTC.

This chain joins TRBV28 and TRBJ2-7; 7 bases are shared with TRBD1. The germline gives CDR1 MDHEN, CDR2 SYDVKM. The V and J ends lost 5 bases and 5 bases, in that order; junction bases with no gene match: 15. The CDR3 extends over 16 amino acids. The CDR3 nucleotides read TGTGCCAGCAGTACCTCCCTGACAGGGAATCGCCACGAGCAGTACTTC. It specifies CASSTSLTGNRHEQYF.

The genes are TRBV12-3 or TRBV12-4 and TRBJ2-2; D unresolved. The CDR3 length is 13 residues. V was cut by 6 bases and J by 5 bases, with 10 bases left in between. This CDR3 is CASRPPPTGELFF. CDR3 coding DNA: TGTGCCAGCAGACCGCCCCCGACCGGGGAGCTGTTTTTT.

The chain uses TRBV2 and TRBJ2-3; possibly TRBD1 for D (6 bases). Trimming pared 6 bases from V and 4 bases from J, leaving 20 bases between. The CDR3 spans 16 residues. Germline assignment: CDR1 SNHLY and CDR2 FYNNEI. The CDR3 reads CASRPPGHLSADTQYF. DNA of the CDR3: TGTGCCAGCAGACCTCCGGGACATCTGTCCGCAGATACGCAGTATTTT.

The chain uses TRBV15 and TRBJ1-2, with D tentatively TRBD1 (5 bases). This CDR3 contains 16 residues. V lost 2 bases and J lost 5, with 18 bases in between. Germline lookup yields CDR1 LNHNV and CDR2 YYDKDF (reference sequence). The CDR3 DNA sequence: TGTGCCACCAGCAGACCGGGACCGAAGATTGGTTATGGCTACACCTTC. Amino acid sequence: CATSRPGPKIGYGYTF.

CDR3 DNA: TGTGCCAGCCGTTCTTTCACAGGGCCTTACGAGCAGTACTTC. Translated, it gives CASRSFTGPYEQYF. The chain uses TRBV6-5 and TRBJ2-7; a weak D match, TRBD1 (6 bases). Trimming shortened V by 8 bases and J by 4 bases, and 18 bases separated the two germline ends. CDR3 length: 14 amino acids. In germline, CDR1 is MNHEY, CDR2 SVGAGI.

The chain employs TRBV27 and TRBJ2-3; D gene uncertain. From germline, CDR1 is MNHEY and CDR2 SMNVEV (reference sequence). This CDR3 comprises 12 residues. Trimming took off 4 bases at V and 5 bases at J, with 7 bases between the two ends. The CDR3, as DNA: TGTGCCAGCAGTTCCCGTTTAGATACGCAGTATTTT. It codes for CASSSRLDTQYF.

The chain has TRBV11-2 and TRBJ1-4; D uncertain. The CDR3 runs to 16 residues. Between the trimmed V and J ends, which lost 3 bases and 3 bases, there was a span of 14 bases. Germline assignment: CDR1 SGHAT and CDR2 FQNNGV. CDR3 coding DNA: TGTGCCAGCAGCTTGGGTCAGGCCGGGGCTAATGAAAAACTGTTTTTT. Translating it yields CASSLGQAGANEKLFF.

The chain recombines TRBV3-1 with TRBJ2-3; D unclear. The CDR3 runs 12 residues. The V end lost 8 bases, the J end lost 4 bases, and 10 bases lay between the germline ends. From germline, CDR1 is LGHDT and CDR2 YNNKEL (reference sequence). CDR3 sequence: CASGQTADTQYF. CDR3 nucleotides: TGTGCCAGCGGGCAGACGGCAGATACGCAGTATTTT.